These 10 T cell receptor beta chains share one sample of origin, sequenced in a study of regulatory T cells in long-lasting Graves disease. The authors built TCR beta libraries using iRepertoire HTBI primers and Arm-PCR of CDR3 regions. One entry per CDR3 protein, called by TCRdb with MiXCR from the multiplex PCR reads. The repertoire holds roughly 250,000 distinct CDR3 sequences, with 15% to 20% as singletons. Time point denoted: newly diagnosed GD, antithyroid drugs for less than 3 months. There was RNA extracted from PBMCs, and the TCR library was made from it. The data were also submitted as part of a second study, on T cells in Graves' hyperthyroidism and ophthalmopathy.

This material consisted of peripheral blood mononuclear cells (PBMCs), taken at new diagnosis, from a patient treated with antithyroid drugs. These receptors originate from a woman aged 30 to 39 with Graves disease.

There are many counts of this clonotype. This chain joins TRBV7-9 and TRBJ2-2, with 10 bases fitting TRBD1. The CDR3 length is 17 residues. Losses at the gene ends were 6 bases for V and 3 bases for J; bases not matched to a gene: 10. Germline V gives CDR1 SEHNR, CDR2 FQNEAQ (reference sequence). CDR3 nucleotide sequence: TGTGCCAGCAGACCTGCGGCGGACAGGGGGTACACCGGGGAGCTGTTTTTT. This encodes CASRPAADRGYTGELFF.

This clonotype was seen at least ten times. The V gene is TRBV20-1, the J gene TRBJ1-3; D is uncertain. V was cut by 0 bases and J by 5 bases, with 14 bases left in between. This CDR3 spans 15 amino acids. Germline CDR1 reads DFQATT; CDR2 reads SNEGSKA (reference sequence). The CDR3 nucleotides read TGCAGTGCTAGAGAGGGCGGATCTGGAAGAAACACCATATATTTT. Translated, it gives CSAREGGSGRNTIYF.

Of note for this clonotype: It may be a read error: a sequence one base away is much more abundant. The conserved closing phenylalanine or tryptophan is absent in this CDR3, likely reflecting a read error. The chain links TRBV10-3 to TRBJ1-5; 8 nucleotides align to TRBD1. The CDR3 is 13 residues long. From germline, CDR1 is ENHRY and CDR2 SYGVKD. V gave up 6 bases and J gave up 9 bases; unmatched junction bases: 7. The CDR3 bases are TGTGCCATCAGCTCGACAGGGGATCGGCCCCAGCATCTT. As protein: CAISSTGDRPQHL.

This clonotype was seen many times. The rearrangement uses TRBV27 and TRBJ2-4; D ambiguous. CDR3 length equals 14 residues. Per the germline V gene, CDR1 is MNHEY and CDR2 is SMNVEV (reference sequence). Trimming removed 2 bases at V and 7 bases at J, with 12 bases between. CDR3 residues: CASSLVQDGNIQYF. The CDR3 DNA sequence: TGTGCCAGCAGTTTAGTTCAGGATGGGAACATTCAGTACTTC.

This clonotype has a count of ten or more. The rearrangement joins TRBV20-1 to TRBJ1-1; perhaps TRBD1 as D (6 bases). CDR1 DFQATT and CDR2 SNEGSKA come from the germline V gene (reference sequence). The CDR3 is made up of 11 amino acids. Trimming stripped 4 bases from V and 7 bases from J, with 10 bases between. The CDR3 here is CSAKPQGEAFF. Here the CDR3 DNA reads TGCAGTGCTAAACCACAGGGTGAAGCTTTCTTT.

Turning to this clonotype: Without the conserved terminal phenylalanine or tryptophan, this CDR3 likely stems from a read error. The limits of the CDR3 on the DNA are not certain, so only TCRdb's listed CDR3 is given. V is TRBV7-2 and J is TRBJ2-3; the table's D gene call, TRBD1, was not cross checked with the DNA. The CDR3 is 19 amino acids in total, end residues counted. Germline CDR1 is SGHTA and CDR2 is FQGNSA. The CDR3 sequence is CASSKRLRGATSSTDTQYL.

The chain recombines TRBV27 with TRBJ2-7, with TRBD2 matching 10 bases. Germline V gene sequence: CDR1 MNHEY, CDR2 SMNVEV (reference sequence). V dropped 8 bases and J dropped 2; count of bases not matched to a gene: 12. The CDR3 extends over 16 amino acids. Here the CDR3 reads CASGLVAGGSPYEQYF. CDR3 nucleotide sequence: TGTGCCAGCGGCTTGGTAGCGGGGGGATCACCCTACGAGCAGTACTTC.

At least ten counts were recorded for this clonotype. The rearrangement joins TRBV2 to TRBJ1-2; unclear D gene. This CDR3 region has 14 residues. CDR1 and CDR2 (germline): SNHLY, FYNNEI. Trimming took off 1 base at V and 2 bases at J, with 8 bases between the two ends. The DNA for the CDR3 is TGTGCCAGCAGTGAAGGTGGACGGAACTATGGCTACACCTTC. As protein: CASSEGGRNYGYTF.

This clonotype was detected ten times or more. The CDR3 bases are TGTGCCAGCAGCCCAATTGGGACCGCTCCCACAGAGCAGTACTTC. Its translation: CASSPIGTAPTEQYF. This chain uses TRBV3-1 with TRBJ2-7; D is perhaps TRBD1 or TRBD2 (5 bases each). Germline loops: CDR1 LGHDT, CDR2 YNNKEL (reference sequence). The germline V and J ends were trimmed by 4 bases and 7 bases, with 20 bases remaining between them. This CDR3 contains 15 residues.

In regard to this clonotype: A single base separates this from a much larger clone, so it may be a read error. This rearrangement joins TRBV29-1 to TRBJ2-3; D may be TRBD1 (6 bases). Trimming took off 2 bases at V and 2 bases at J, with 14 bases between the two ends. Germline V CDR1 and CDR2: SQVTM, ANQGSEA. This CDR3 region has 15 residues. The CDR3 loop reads CSVETWDTFTDTQYF. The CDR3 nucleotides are TGCAGCGTTGAAACCTGGGACACGTTCACAGATACGCAGTATTTT.